Below, 19 T cell receptor beta chains from the same sample are listed, as sequenced in a study of identical twins (TCRdb year 2016). The protocol used for the library was 5' RACE. TCRdb shows the sequencer as Illumina HiSeq 2000. TCRdb trimmed public reads at Q25 via fastp, called clones via MiXCR and kept in-frame beta chains. Rows are unified per CDR3 protein, each entry keeping the most common DNA and genes. A total of 450,000 or so distinct CDR3 sequences appear in this sample, 14% of them only once. The ten largest make up 0.4% to 0.55% of the sample. Separately, the same data were catalogued under a study of yellow fever vaccine responses in identical twins.

Sequences were obtained from CD4+ T cells sorted from blood. The receptors were gathered from a woman between 18 and 29 years old in good health.

Of note for this clonotype: The junction and the germline gene differ at one end; a read error may be behind it. The chain joins TRBV10-3 to TRBJ2-5; the D gene is possibly TRBD1 (6 bases). The CDR3 is 13 amino acids. Germline CDR1 and CDR2: ENHRY and SYGVKD. CDR3 in amino acids: CAISWTDQEIQYF. Written as DNA, the CDR3 is TGTGCCATCAGCTGGACAGACCAAGAGATCCAGTACTTC.

This clonotype was detected a few times. The genes are TRBV20-1 and TRBJ2-5; no reliable D call. The ends were cut back, 0 bases at V and 1 base at J, with 12 bases in the middle. CDR1 DFQATT and CDR2 SNEGSKA come from the germline V gene (reference sequence). The CDR3 is 15 amino acids. CDR3 in amino acids: CSAREGGRRQETQYF. CDR3 sequence (DNA): TGCAGTGCTAGAGAGGGTGGCCGACGCCAAGAGACCCAGTACTTC.

Only a few counts were recorded for this clonotype. The chain couples TRBV14 to TRBJ2-5, with D unresolved. Germline V CDR1 and CDR2: SGHDN, FVKESK. This CDR3 contains 15 residues. Trimming left V 2 bases short and J 1 base short, with 11 bases between. The DNA of the CDR3 is TGTGCCAGCAGCCAACTCGACAAATCCCAAGAGACCCAGTACTTC. As protein: CASSQLDKSQETQYF.

The sample holds a few counts of this clonotype. The chain joins TRBV6-1 to TRBJ1-1, with 11 bases fitting TRBD1. CDR1 MNHNS and CDR2 SASEGT come from the germline V gene. The CDR3 length is 14 residues. J gave up 4 bases and V 10 bases, and 8 bases lay outside the gene matches. DNA for the CDR3: TGTGCCACCCGGGACAGGGGGGGTGGCACTGAAGCTTTCTTT. As protein: CATRDRGGGTEAFF.

This clonotype was detected only a few times. This chain connects TRBV24-1 to TRBJ2-1; TRBD2 matches 8 bases. Germline V gene data show CDR1 as KGHDR and CDR2 as SFDVKD. The length of the CDR3 is 15 residues. With V trimmed by 7 bases and J by 5 bases, 9 bases remained unmatched. Written as DNA, the CDR3 is TGTGCCACCAGCCCGACTAGCGCCCCGCACAATGAGCAGTTCTTC. Translating gives CATSPTSAPHNEQFF.

This clonotype was seen a few times. The V call is TRBV24-1, the J call TRBJ2-1; 8 bases agree with TRBD1. With V trimmed by 3 bases and J by 3 bases, 3 bases remained unmatched. Germline V lookup: CDR1 KGHDR, CDR2 SFDVKD. CDR3 length: 15 amino acids. The CDR3 nucleotides read TGTGCCACCAGTGATAGACAGGGGATCTACAATGAGCAGTTCTTC. Protein sequence: CATSDRQGIYNEQFF.

This clonotype turned up a few times. The chain combines TRBV20-1 with TRBJ2-7; the D is unclear. Germline V lookup: CDR1 DFQATT, CDR2 SNEGSKA (reference sequence). Trimming took off 3 bases at V and 6 bases at J, with 18 bases between the two ends. The CDR3 extends over 14 amino acids. The CDR3 DNA is TGCAGTGCTAGGTGGGCTCTTCTTTATGGCGAGCAGTACTTC. This encodes CSARWALLYGEQYF.

This clonotype was observed a handful of times. The chain recombines TRBV11-2 with TRBJ2-5, with 11 bases lining up with TRBD2. In germline, CDR1 is SGHAT, CDR2 FQNNGV. The CDR3 totals 16 residues. Losses at the gene ends were 3 bases for V and 4 bases for J; bases not matched to a gene: 7. CDR3: CASSFIAGGPSETQYF. The CDR3 DNA follows: TGTGCCAGCAGCTTCATAGCGGGGGGGCCGTCAGAGACCCAGTACTTC.

The CDR3 reads CASSPLLAGKSTDTQYF. In nucleotides, the CDR3 is TGTGCCAGCAGCCCCTTACTAGCGGGGAAAAGCACAGATACGCAGTATTTT. This chain joins TRBV7-9 and TRBJ2-3, with 10 bases identical to TRBD2. Germline CDR1 SEHNR, CDR2 FQNEAQ (reference sequence). With V trimmed by 5 bases and J by 0 bases, 8 bases remained unmatched. CDR3 size: 17 residues.

This clonotype was counted between two and nine times. The chain uses TRBV2 and TRBJ2-3; TRBD2 might be the D (6 bases). The CDR3 runs to 15 residues. CDR1 and CDR2 from the germline V gene are SNHLY and FYNNEI. V shed 5 bases and J shed 6 bases, with 18 bases lying between them. The chain's CDR3 is CASSLGRGPGDTQYF. The CDR3, as DNA: TGTGCCAGCAGTTTGGGGCGGGGCCCGGGGGATACGCAGTATTTT.

J is TRBJ2-2 and V is TRBV20-1; 7 bases are a match to TRBD2. The CDR3 is 15 residues long. J was trimmed by 6 bases and V by 0 bases; bases with no gene match: 7. Germline lookup yields CDR1 DFQATT and CDR2 SNEGSKA (reference sequence). CDR3 in DNA: TGCAGTGCTAGAGATCGCGGGAGTGGGTCCGGGGAGCTGTTTTTT. This gives the protein CSARDRGSGSGELFF.

The table lists this clonotype with a few counts. The chain has TRBV2 and TRBJ2-2; no reliable D call. V was clipped by 7 bases and J by 1 base, with 7 bases between them. CDR1 SNHLY and CDR2 FYNNEI come from the germline V gene. This CDR3 contains 13 residues. The CDR3 sequence: CASTHGNTGELFF. The CDR3 DNA reads as TGTGCCAGCACCCACGGGAACACCGGGGAGCTGTTTTTT.

This clonotype occurred a few times. The rearrangement uses TRBV28 and TRBJ2-5; perhaps D is TRBD1 or TRBD2 (6 bases each). The germline V and J ends were trimmed by 0 bases and 5 bases, with 10 bases remaining between them. The CDR3 is 14 residues long. Germline CDR1 is MDHEN and CDR2 is SYDVKM. In nucleotides, the CDR3 is TGTGCCAGCAGTTTATGGGGGGGCGGCGAGACCCAGTACTTC. Translation gives CASSLWGGGETQYF.

Regarding this clonotype: The DNA is omitted, as the CDR3 cannot be located on it reliably, and the CDR3 follows TCRdb's listing. This sequence joins TRBV11-2 and TRBJ1-5; the table names TRBD1, a call not compared with the DNA. Inclusive of both ends, the CDR3 amounts to 14 amino acids. From germline, CDR1 is SGHAT and CDR2 FQNNGV. CDR3: CASSFGPGNQPQHF.

This clonotype was seen a few times. The V call is TRBV4-1, the J call TRBJ2-1, with a possible D match to TRBD2 (5 bases). This CDR3 spans 19 amino acids. Germline CDR1 reads MGHRA; CDR2 reads YSYEKL. V lost 1 base and J 3 bases, leaving 22 bases between the germline ends. The CDR3 DNA reads TGCGCCAGCAGCCAAGTACCCAAAAGCCTAGCCGGCGGCTACAATGAGCAGTTCTTC. This encodes CASSQVPKSLAGGYNEQFF.

This clonotype was seen a few times. The J gene is TRBJ2-2, the V gene TRBV20-1; 9 bases agree with TRBD1. CDR1 and CDR2 from the germline V gene are DFQATT and SNEGSKA (reference sequence). CDR3 length equals 16 residues. V trimming: 5 bases; J trimming: 6 bases; junction bases outside the gene matches: 13. This chain's CDR3 is CSAFPSGTGLAGELFF. CDR3 in DNA: TGCAGTGCTTTCCCTTCCGGGACAGGGTTGGCCGGGGAGCTGTTTTTT.

This clonotype occurred a few times. The chain is built from TRBV5-4 and TRBJ2-4; D ambiguous. This CDR3 is built from 13 residues. The ends were cut back, 3 bases at V and 6 bases at J, with 10 bases in the middle. In germline, CDR1 is SGHNT, CDR2 YYREEE (reference sequence). CDR3 nucleotide sequence: TGTGCCAGCAGCTCGTCACTTAGAAACATTCAGTACTTC. This sequence encodes CASSSSLRNIQYF.

This clonotype was counted between two and nine times. The chain links TRBV12-3 or TRBV12-4 to TRBJ2-2; unclear D gene. V shed 7 bases and J shed 3 bases, with 6 bases lying between them. This CDR3 is 12 amino acids long. For the CDR3, the DNA is TGTGCCAGCATGGTGTACACCGGGGAGCTGTTTTTT. The encoded protein is CASMVYTGELFF.

This sequence joins TRBV5-1 and TRBJ2-7, with 7 bases aligning to TRBD1. There are 16 residues in the CDR3. CDR1 and CDR2 (germline): SGHRS, YFSETQ. The V segment lost 5 bases and the J segment 2 bases; nucleotides outside the gene matches: 13. Here the CDR3 DNA reads TGCGCCAGCAGTTATACTACAGGGGCCGGGACCTACGAGCAGTACTTC. Amino acid sequence: CASSYTTGAGTYEQYF. The complete variable domain, with remaining parts taken from reference TRBV5-1 and TRBJ2-7, reads KAGVTQTPRYLIKTRGQQVTLSCSPISGHRSVSWYQQTPGQGLQFLFEYFSETQRNKGNFPGRFSGRQFSNSRSEMNVSTLELGDSALYLCASSYTTGAGTYEQYFGPGTRLTVT.